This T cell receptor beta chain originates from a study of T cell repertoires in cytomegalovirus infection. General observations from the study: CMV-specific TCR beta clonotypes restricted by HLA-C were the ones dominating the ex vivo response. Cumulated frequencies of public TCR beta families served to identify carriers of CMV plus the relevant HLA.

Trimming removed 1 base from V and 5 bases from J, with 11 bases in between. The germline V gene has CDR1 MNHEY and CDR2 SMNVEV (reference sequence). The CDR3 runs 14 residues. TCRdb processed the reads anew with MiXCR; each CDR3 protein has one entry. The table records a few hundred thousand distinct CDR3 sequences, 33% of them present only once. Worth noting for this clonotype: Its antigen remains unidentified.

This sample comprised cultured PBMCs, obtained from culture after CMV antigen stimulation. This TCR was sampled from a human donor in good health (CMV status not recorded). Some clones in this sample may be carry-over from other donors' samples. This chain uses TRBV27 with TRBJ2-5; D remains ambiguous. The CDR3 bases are TGTGCCAGCAGTTTATTGGAGTTCATGGAGACCCAGTACTTC. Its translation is CASSLLEFMETQYF.